The source of this T cell receptor beta chain is a study of T-cell memory formation after mild COVID-19. At the level of the study: The TCR clusters were mostly specific to one donor.

This clonotype was detected only a few times. Its target is unknown. TCRalpha and TCRbeta libraries used 5'RACE with constant-segment primers and UMIs. Each CDR3 protein gets one entry after TCRdb re-called the 5' RACE reads with MiXCR. The sample has approximately 250,000 distinct CDR3 sequences; 15% to 20% are singletons. General study results and limits: Clones which contracted sat mainly in CM and EM if CD4+, and in EMRA if CD8+.

The sequenced sample consisted of PBMCs or a T cell subset sorted from them (not recorded which). The receptor was isolated from a man between 18 and 29 years old who had mild COVID-19 (a few samples of this study predate the infection). Cell type and time point are not known.

CDR3 amino acids: CASSSKGQVQGTQYF. The CDR3 DNA follows: TGTGCCAGCAGCTCAAAGGGACAGGTTCAGGGGACCCAGTACTTC. The V and J genes are TRBV11-2 and TRBJ2-5, with 8 bases fitting TRBD1. Germline-derived CDR1 and CDR2 are SGHAT and FQNNGV. Trimming removed 4 bases from V and 7 bases from J; junction bases left unmatched: 11. CDR3 size: 15 residues.